Sequencing of this T cell receptor beta chain was carried out in a study of PD-1 blockade in mismatch repair-deficient tumors. General study findings and limits: After pembrolizumab, tumor-resident clones rose rapidly, then generally contracted before radiologic responses.

Clones were sequenced by immunoSEQ multiplex PCR, and TCRdb holds only the in-frame ones, with some missing. The repertoire holds roughly 130,000 clones, with 88% as singletons. Concerning this clone itself: As yet, its antigen is unknown.

V dropped 2 bases and J dropped 2; count of bases not matched to a gene: 6. The germline V gene has CDR1 SGHTA and CDR2 FQGTGA. This CDR3 is built from 16 residues. The V and J genes are TRBV7-3 and TRBJ2-1; 7 bases agree with TRBD2. The source was peripheral blood, collected 70 to 73 weeks after starting pembrolizumab. This receptor was taken from an adult with mismatch repair-deficient cancer. The CDR3 region has the DNA TGTGCCAGCAGCTTAGGTCCGCGGGAGCCCTACAATGAGCAGTTCTTC. Translation gives CASSLGPREPYNEQFF.